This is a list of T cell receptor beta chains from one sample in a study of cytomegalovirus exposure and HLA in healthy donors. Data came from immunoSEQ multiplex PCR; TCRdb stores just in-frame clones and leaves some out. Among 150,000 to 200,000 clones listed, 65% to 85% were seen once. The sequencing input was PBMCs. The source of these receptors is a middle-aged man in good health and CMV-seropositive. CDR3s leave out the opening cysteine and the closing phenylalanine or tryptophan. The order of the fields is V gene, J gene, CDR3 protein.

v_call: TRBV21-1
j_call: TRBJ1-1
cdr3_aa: ASSPGIQGAPEAF

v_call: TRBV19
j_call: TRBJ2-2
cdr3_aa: ASTREGAQTGELF

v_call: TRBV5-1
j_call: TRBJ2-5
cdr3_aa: ASSLLDQETQY

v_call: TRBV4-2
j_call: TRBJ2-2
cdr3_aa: ASSQERGANTGELF

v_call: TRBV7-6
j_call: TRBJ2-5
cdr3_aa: ASSLGPLPKETQY

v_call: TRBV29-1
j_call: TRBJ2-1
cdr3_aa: SVSLARVGGEQF

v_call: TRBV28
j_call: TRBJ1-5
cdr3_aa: ASSPTSEGPQH

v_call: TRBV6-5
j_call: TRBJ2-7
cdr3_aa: ASSRDSRAYEQY

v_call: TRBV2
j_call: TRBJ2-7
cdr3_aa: ASRSYEQY

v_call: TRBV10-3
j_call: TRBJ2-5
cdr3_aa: AISESGQGQETQY

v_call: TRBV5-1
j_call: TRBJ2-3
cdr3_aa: ASSRRTGETDTQY

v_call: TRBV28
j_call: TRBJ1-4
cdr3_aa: ASSSPTGGGEKLF

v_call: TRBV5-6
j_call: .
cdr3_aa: ASSLVGTASYEQY

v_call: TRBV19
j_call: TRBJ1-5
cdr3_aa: ASSMRWGLECD

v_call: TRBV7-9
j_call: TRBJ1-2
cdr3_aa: ASSLGTVGANYGYT

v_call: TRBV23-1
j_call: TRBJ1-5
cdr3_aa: ASSHEGRLAWNQPQH

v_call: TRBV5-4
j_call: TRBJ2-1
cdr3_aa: ASSSRLGTSLIPNEQF

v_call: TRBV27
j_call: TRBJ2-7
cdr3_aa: ASSFATGSFEQY

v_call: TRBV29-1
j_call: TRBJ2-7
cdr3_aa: SVGAGVLGEQY

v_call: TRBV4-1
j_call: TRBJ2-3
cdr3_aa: ASSQELWTGAYTQY

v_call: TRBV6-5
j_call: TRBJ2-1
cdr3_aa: ASSQQGGGGNEQF

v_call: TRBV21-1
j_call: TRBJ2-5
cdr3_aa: ANPGQGKETQY

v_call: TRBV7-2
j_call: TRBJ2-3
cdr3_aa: ASSLEVWRGTDTQY

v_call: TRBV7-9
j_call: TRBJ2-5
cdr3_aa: ASSPRLVQETQY

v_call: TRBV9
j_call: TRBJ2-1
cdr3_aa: ASSVAPSGRDNEQF

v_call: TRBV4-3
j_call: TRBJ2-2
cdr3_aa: ASSPPGARAGELF

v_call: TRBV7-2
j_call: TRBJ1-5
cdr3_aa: ASSLQGNSNQPQH

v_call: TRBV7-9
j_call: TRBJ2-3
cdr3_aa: ASSLGGGGRALRADTQY

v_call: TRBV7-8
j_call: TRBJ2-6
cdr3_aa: ASSPRDRLYSGANVLT

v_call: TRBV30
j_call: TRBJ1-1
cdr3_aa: AWSVERKAF